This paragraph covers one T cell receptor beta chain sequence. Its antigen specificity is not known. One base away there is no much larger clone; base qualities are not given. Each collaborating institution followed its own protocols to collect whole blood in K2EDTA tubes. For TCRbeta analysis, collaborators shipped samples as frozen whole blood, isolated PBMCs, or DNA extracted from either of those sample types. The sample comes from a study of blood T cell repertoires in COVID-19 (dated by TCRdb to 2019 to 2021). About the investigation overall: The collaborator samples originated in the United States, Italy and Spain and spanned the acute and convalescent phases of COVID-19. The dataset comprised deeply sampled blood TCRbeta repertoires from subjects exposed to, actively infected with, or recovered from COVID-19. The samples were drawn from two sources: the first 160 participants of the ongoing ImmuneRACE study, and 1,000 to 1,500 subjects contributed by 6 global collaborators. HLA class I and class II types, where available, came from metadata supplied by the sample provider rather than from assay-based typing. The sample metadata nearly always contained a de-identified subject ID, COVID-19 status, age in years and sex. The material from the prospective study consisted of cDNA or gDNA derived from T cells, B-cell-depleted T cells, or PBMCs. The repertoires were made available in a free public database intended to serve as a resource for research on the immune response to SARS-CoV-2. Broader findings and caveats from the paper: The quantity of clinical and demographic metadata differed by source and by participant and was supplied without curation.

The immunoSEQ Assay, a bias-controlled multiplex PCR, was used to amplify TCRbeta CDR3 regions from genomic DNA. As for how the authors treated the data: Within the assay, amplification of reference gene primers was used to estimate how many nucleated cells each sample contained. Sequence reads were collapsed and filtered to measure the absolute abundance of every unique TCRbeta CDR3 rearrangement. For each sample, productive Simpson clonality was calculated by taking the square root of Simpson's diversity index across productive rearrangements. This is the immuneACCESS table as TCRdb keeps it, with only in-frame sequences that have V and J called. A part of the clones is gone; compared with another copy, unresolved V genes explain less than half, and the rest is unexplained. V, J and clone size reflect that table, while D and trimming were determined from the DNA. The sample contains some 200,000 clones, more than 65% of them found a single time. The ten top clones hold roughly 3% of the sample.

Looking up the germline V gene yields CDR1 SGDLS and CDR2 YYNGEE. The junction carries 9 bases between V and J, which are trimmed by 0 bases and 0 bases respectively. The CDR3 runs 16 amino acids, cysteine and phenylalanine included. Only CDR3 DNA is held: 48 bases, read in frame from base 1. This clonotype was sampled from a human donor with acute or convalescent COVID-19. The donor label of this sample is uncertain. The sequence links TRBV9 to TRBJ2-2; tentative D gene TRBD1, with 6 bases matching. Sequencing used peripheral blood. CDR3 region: CASSVGTAANTGELFF. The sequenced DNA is TGTGCCAGCAGCGTAGGGACAGCAGCGAACACCGGGGAGCTGTTTTTT. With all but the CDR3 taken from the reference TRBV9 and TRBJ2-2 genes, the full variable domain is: DSGVTQTPKHLITATGQRVTLRCSPRSGDLSVYWYQQSLDQGLQFLIQYYNGEERAKGNILERFSAQQFPDLHSELNLSSLELGDSALYFCASSVGTAANTGELFFGEGSRLTVL.